This T cell receptor beta chain was identified during a study of blood T cells in healthy people across ages. The CDR3 sequence is 15 residues long. The germline gives CDR1 ENHRY, CDR2 SYGVKD. With a J-beta primer mix and a sample-barcoded 5' primer, a second PCR ran about 6 to 11 cycles. Carrying 12 random nucleotides, a template-switch adaptor labeled each individual cDNA molecule. Each CDR3 protein gets one entry after TCRdb re-called the 5' RACE reads with MiXCR. The sample contains around 1,900,000 distinct CDR3 sequences, roughly two fifths of which appear only once. Notes on this clonotype: One end of the junction is discordant with germline, which a read error may explain.

At least 5.5 micrograms of total RNA were extracted per sample. This rearrangement joins TRBV10-3 to TRBJ2-7, with a possible D match to TRBD2 (7 bases). The J call could be wrong; TRBJ2-5 is a better fit for the DNA end. The TCR sequence derives from a human donor in good health. The sequenced sample was blood. The CDR3 region is CATSEGGDREETQYF. As DNA, the CDR3 is TGTGCCACCAGTGAGGGGGGGGACCGAGAAGAGACCCAGTACTTC.